This T cell receptor (beta chain) came from a study of blood T cell repertoires in COVID-19. Original analysis: Nucleated cell counts were estimated from reference gene primer amplification. Measured with immunoSEQ multiplex PCR; TCRdb has only the in-frame clones, and not every one. That table furnishes V, J and clone size, whereas the DNA furnished D and trimming. This table has about 94,000 clones, roughly 80% appearing once. V lost 4 bases to trimming and J lost 0 bases; unmatched junction nucleotides: 6. The V gene's germline CDR1 is SGHTA and CDR2 FQGNSA. The length of the CDR3 is 18 residues. This chain connects TRBV7-2 to TRBJ2-1; 13 bases match TRBD2. Sequencing input: peripheral blood. This clonotype originated in a human donor in a cohort sampled during active COVID-19. In DNA form, the CDR3 reads TGTGCCAGCAGCTCGCCACTAGCGGGAGGGAGCTCCTACAATGAGCAGTTCTTC. This encodes CASSSPLAGGSSYNEQFF.